This TCR beta chain is from a study of blood T cells in healthy people across ages. The study isolated at least 7 million PBMCs from each sample. The amount of total RNA extracted per sample was at least 5 micrograms. Whole-study results and caveats: Higher diversity and more naive CD4+ cells were features of long-lived donors, compared to aged donors. Age showed a roughly linear inverse relationship with TCR beta diversity per million T cells.

The CDR3 contains 13 residues. Trimming left V 5 bases short and J 2 bases short, with 13 bases between. Per the germline V gene, CDR1 is DFQATT and CDR2 is SNEGSKA (reference sequence). A remark on this clonotype: Its antigen is still unknown.

A sample-barcoded 5' primer and a J-beta primer mix were used in a second PCR of about 7 to 12 cycles. One entry per CDR3 protein results from TCRdb running MiXCR on the 5' RACE reads. The table has about 780,000 distinct CDR3 sequences, 46% seen once. Sample: blood. The origin of this receptor is a man aged 80 or over in good health. The rearrangement joins TRBV20-1 to TRBJ2-7, with D perhaps assigned TRBD1 or TRBD2 (5 bases each). The CDR3 nucleotides read TGCAGTGCTTGGGACGGATATGCCTACGAGCAGTACTTC. Amino acids: CSAWDGYAYEQYF.